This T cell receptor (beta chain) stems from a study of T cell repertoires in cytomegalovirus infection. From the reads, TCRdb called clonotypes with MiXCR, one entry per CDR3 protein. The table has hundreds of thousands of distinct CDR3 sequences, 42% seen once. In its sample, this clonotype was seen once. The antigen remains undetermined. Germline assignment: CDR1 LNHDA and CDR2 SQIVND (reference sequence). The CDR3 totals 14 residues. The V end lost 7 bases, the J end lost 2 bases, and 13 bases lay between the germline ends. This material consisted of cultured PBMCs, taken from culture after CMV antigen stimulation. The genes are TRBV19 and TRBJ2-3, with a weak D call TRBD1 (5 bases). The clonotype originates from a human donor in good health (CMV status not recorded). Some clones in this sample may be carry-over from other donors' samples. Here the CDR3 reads CASKTVTDTDTQYF. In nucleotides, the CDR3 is TGTGCCAGTAAAACCGTGACAGACACAGATACGCAGTATTTT.